Only a few counts were recorded for the clone carrying this T cell receptor beta chain. This sample is drawn from a study of blood T cells in healthy people across ages. Next came a second PCR, run for roughly 6 to 11 cycles, which used a sample-barcoded 5' primer along with a J-beta primer mix. All samples yielded 3 million or more CDR3-containing paired-end reads. TCRdb reanalysed the 5' RACE reads using MiXCR and keeps one entry per CDR3 protein. The sample consists of 780,000 or so distinct CDR3 sequences, 20% to 30% of them appearing once. The same data also went into a second study, on T cells of mothers and their children.

The receptor was derived from a boy between 10 and 17 years old in good health. Sequenced material: blood.

Here the CDR3 reads CASSPPGLPLGHGYTF. Here the CDR3 DNA reads TGTGCCAGCAGCCCCCCCGGTCTTCCCTTAGGCCATGGCTACACCTTC. V is TRBV7-9 and J is TRBJ1-2; D is unresolved. The V gene lost 5 bases and the J gene lost 6 bases, with 22 bases spanning the gap. CDR1 is SEHNR, CDR2 FQNEAQ, per germline (reference sequence). CDR3 length: 16 residues.